This T cell receptor (beta chain) appears in the sequencing data of a study of blood T cells in healthy people across ages. Whole-study findings and limits: Observed TCR beta diversity showed a strong correlation with the percentage of naive T cells as measured by flow cytometry. Per-million-T-cell TCR beta diversity fell roughly linearly with age.

Regarding this clonotype: Its antigen remains unknown.

For the second PCR, which ran for roughly 7 to 11 cycles, a sample-barcoded 5' primer and a J-beta primer mix were used. Each sample provided no less than 2.5 million CDR3-containing paired-end reads. TCRdb redid the calling of the 5' RACE reads with MiXCR, one entry per CDR3 protein. The data hold over 1,500,000 distinct CDR3 sequences, with around half observed a single time. Germline CDR1 SEHNR, CDR2 FQNEAQ (reference sequence). The length of the CDR3 is 14 residues. Trimming shortened V by 0 bases and J by 4 bases, and 7 bases separated the two germline ends. The sequence was obtained from a woman aged 40 to 50 in good health. The specimen was blood. The chain employs TRBV7-9 and TRBJ2-1; D unclear. The CDR3 sequence: CASSLAPIYNEQFF. CDR3 sequence (DNA): TGTGCCAGCAGCTTAGCGCCGATTTACAATGAGCAGTTCTTC.